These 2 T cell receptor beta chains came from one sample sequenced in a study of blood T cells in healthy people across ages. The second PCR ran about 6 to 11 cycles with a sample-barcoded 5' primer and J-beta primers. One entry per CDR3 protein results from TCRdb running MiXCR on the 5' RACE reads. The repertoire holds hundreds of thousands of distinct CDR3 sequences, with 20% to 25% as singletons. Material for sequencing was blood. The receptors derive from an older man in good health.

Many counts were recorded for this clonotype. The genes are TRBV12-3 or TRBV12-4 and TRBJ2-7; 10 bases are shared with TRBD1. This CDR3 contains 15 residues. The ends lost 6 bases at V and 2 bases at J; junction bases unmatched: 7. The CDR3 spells CASSSGQGVPYEQYF. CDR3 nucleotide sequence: TGTGCCAGCAGCTCTGGACAGGGGGTCCCCTACGAGCAGTACTTC.

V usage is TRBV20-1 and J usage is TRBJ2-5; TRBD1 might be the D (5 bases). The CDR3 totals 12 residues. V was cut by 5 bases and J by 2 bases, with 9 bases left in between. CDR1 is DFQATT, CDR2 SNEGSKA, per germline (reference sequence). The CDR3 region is CSAGRVQETQYF. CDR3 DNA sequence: TGCAGTGCTGGCAGGGTACAAGAGACCCAGTACTTC.